The next 2 T cell receptor beta chains were all read from a single sample in a study of persistence of HIV-infected CD4 T cells. This was the immunoSEQ version 4 assay in survey mode. Method: immunoSEQ multiplex PCR; TCRdb's copy keeps in-frame clones and lacks some. The sample gives around 60,000 clones, about 81% of which show up once; 1.5% to 2% is in the top ten. Antigens for these TCRs are unknown. Cells were stimulated with overlapping HIV-1 Gag 15-mer peptides. CD40L/CD69 double-negative CD45RO-high memory CD4+ T cells were collected. The specimen was CD4+ T cells sorted from PBMCs after approximately 18-hour stimulation, collected from a patient who received antiretroviral therapy. These receptor sequences come from an adult man with HIV who was CMV-seropositive.

The V gene is TRBV3-1 (or the pseudogene TRBV3-2), the J gene TRBJ2-1; TRBD1 is a possible D gene (5 bases). CDR3 length: 15 residues. V lost 1 base, J lost 9 bases, and 16 bases lay in between. Germline CDR1 is LGHDT and CDR2 is YNNKEL (reference sequence). This chain's CDR3 is CASSQAQGLIGEQFF. CDR3 nucleotide sequence: TGTGCCAGCAGCCAAGCCCAGGGATTGATTGGTGAGCAGTTCTTC.

For the CDR3, the DNA is TGTGCCAGCAGTGAAGGGGGAGGGTTCGGCGGGTTCTTC. As protein: CASSEGGGFGGFF. The V call is TRBV6-1, the J call TRBJ2-1; 7 bases agree with TRBD2. With V trimmed by 1 base and J by 15 bases, 9 bases remained unmatched. Germline V gene sequence: CDR1 MNHNS, CDR2 SASEGT. The CDR3 length is 13 residues.